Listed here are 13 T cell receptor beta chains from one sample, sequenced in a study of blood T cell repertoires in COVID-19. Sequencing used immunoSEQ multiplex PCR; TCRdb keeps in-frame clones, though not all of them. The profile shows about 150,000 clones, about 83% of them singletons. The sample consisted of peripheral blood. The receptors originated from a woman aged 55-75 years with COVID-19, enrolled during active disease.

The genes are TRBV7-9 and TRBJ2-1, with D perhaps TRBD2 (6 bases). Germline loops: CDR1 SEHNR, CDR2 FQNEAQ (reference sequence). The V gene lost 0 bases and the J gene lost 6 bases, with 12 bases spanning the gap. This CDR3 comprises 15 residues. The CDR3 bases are TGTGCCAGCAGCTTAGCGGGAGCAGCGGGCAATGAGCAGTTCTTC. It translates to CASSLAGAAGNEQFF.

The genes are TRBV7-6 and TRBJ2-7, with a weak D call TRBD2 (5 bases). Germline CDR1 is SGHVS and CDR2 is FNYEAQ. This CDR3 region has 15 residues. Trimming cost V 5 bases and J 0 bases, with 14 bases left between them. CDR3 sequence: CASSVAVGSSYEQYF. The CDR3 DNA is TGTGCCAGCAGCGTCGCTGTGGGGAGCTCCTACGAGCAGTACTTC.

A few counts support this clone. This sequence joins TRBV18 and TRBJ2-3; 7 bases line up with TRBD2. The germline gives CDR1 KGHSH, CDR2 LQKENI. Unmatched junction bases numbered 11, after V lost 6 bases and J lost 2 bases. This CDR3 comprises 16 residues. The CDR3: CASSGYNGRSTDTQYF. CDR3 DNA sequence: TGTGCCAGCTCCGGATATAACGGGAGGTCCACAGATACGCAGTATTTT.

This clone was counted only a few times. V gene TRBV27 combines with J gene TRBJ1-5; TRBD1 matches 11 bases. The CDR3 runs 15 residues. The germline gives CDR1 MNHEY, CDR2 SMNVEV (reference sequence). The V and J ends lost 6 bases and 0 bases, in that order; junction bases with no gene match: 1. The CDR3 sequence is CASRGTGGSNQPQHF. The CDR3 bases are TGTGCCAGCAGAGGGACAGGGGGTAGCAATCAGCCCCAGCATTTT.

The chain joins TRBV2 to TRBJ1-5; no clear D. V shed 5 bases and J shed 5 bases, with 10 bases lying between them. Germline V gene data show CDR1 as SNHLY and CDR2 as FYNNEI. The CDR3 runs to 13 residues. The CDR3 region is CASSQAADQPQHF. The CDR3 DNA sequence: TGTGCCAGCAGTCAGGCAGCAGATCAGCCCCAGCATTTT. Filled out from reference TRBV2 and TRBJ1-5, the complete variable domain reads EPEVTQTPSHQVTQMGQEVILRCVPISNHLYFYWYRQILGQKVEFLVSFYNNEISEKSEIFDDQFSVERPDGSNFTLKIRSTKLEDSAMYFCASSQAADQPQHFGDGTRLSIL.

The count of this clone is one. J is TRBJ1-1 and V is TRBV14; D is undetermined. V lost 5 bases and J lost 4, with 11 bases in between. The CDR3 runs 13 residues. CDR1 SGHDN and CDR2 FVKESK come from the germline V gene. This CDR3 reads CASSVRVATEAFF. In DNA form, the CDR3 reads TGTGCCAGCAGCGTGCGGGTGGCCACTGAAGCTTTCTTT.

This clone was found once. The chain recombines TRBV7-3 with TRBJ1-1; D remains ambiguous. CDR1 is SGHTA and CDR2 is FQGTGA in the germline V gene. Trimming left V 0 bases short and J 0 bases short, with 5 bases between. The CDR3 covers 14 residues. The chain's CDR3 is CASSLTAVNTEAFF. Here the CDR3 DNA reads TGTGCCAGCAGCTTAACCGCGGTGAACACTGAAGCTTTCTTT.

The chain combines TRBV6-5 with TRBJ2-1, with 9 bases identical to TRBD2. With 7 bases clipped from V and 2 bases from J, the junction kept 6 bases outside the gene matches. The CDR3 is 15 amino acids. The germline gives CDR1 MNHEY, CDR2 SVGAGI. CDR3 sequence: CASMSGGRAYNEQFF. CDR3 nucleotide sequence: TGTGCCAGCATGTCCGGCGGGAGGGCCTACAATGAGCAGTTCTTC.

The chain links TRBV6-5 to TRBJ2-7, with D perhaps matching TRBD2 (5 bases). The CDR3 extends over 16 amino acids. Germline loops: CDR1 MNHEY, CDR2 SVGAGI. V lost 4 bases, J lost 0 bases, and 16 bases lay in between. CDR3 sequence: CASSWTSTGYSYEQYF. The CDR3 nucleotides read TGTGCCAGCAGTTGGACCTCAACGGGATACTCCTACGAGCAGTACTTC.

The CDR3: CSAQGSGELFF. The DNA of the CDR3 is TGCAGCGCCCAGGGGTCCGGGGAGCTGTTTTTT. The V and J genes are TRBV29-1 and TRBJ2-2; TRBD1 is a possible D gene (6 bases). Germline V gene data show CDR1 as SQVTM and CDR2 as ANQGSEA. This CDR3 has 11 amino acids. V was pared by 7 bases and J by 6 bases, with 9 bases between.

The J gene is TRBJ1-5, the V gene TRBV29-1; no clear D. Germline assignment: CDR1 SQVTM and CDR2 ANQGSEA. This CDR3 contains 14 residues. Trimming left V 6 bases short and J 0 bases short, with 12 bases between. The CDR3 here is CSVATDNSNQPQHF. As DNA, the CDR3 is TGCAGCGTCGCGACTGATAATAGCAATCAGCCCCAGCATTTT.

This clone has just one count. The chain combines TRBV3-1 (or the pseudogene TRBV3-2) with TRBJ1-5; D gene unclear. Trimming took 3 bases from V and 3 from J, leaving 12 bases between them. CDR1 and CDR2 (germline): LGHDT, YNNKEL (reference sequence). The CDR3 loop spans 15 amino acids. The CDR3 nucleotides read TGTGCCAGCAGCCAGTCGGCAGGCTTCAATCAGCCCCAGCATTTT. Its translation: CASSQSAGFNQPQHF.

CDR3 in DNA: TGTGCCAGCAGTACACAGTTCTATGGCTACACCTTC. This encodes CASSTQFYGYTF. The chain joins TRBV12-3 or TRBV12-4 to TRBJ1-2; D is ambiguous. The CDR3 totals 12 residues. V lost 5 bases, J lost 4 bases, and 8 bases lay in between.